This T cell receptor (beta chain) comes out of a study of human T cells and chemical hapten exposure. Study details: All patients underwent weekly scalp dosing with diphenylcyclopropenone for the full roughly 25-week study. Minor pooled library volume differences mainly drove per-sample TCR yield variation.

There are 13 residues in the CDR3. Trimming took 5 bases from V and 3 from J, leaving 11 bases between them. Germline assignment: CDR1 SNHLY and CDR2 FYNNEI. Indicated time point: patch test 3, about 24 weeks after DPC sensitization. Treatment meaning: therapeutic diphenylcyclopropenone sensitization with weekly scalp DPC. TCRdb fed the RACE reads into MiXCR, producing one record per CDR3 protein. The sample has 130,000 or so distinct CDR3 sequences, about 11% seen once. The sequenced sample was whole blood, obtained in connection with sensitization to the hapten diphenylcyclopropenone (DPC). The TCR sequence derives from a woman between 50 and 59 years old with alopecia areata. Some clones in this sample may be carry-over from other donors' samples. The rearrangement links TRBV2 to TRBJ2-7, with D unresolved. CDR3 sequence: CASSFDSSYEQYF. In DNA, the CDR3 is TGTGCCAGCAGTTTTGACTCCAGCTACGAGCAGTACTTC.